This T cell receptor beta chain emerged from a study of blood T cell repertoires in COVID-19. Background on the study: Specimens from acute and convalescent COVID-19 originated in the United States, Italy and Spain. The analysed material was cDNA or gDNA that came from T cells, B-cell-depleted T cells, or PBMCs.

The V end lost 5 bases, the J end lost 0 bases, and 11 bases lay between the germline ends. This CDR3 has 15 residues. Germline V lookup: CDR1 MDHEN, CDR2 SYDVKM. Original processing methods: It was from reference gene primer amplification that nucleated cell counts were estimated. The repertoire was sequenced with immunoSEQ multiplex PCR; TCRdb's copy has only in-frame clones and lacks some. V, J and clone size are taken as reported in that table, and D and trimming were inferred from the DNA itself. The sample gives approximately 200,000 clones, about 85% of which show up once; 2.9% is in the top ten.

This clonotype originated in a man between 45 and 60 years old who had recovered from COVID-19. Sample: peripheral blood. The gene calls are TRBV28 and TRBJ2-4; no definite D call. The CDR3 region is CASSPPTRAKNIQYF. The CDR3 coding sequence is TGTGCCAGCAGTCCCCCGACTCGAGCCAAAAACATTCAGTACTTC.